Given below is one TCR beta chain in context. The target of this receptor is not known. The record has no base qualities; no much larger clone is one base away. Its CDR3 holds 15 amino acids, cysteine through phenylalanine. Solely the CDR3 DNA is kept, with 45 bases framed from the first base. Germline trimming amounts to 1 base on V and 4 bases on J, with 4 as the count of junction bases outside the gene matches. Taken from the germline V gene, the CDR1 and CDR2 loops are SGHTA and FQGNSA. The data are from a study of post-analysis software for immune sequencing data (dated by TCRdb to between 2014 and 2017). At the level of the whole study: The recorded disease courses included relapsing-remitting, secondary progressive and progressive-relapsing multiple sclerosis, and some patients had no subtype annotation. A subset of samples was prepared in parallel using single-end sample barcoding, then pooled and co-amplified after Illumina adapter ligation. The patient repertoires were set against eleven to twelve previously published healthy control repertoires from donors whose ages ranged from about 6 to 27 years. Study-wide conclusions, independent of this receptor: The control group was slightly older than the multiple sclerosis patient group. Significantly lower normalized Chao1 diversity was found in multiple sclerosis patients than in controls, suggesting substantial peripheral T-cell clonal expansion. When samples were clustered directly using the F measure, samples prepared in the same batch co-clustered strongly, which prompted a batch-effect correction. Patients showed significantly higher frequencies than controls for five TRBV segments, among them TRBV5-6, TRBV5-1 and TRBV20-1.

To demonstrate the VDJtools post-analysis software, TCR beta repertoires were profiled from the peripheral blood of 13 young patients with multiple sclerosis. The patients with multiple sclerosis were children and adolescents between about 6 and 15 years of age. Library preparation used PCR. Sequencer: Illumina HiSeq 2500. Unique molecular identifiers were incorporated into TCR beta cDNA libraries to reduce PCR and sequencing biases. Roughly 500,000 cDNA molecules were obtained for every 1 to 10 million input T cells, so each molecule roughly corresponded to one T cell. The patient libraries were prepared and sequenced using the same protocol as the earlier healthy control dataset. Within a given batch, samples were prepared together, multiplexed and sequenced on the same HiSeq lane. In the original analysis: MIGEC was used to process the raw barcoded reads, and molecular identifier groups with only a single read were discarded before consensus assembly and CDR3 extraction. Clonotype tables were post-analysed with VDJtools, normalizing diversity by down-sampling all datasets to the smallest sample size. Repertoire overlap clustering matched CDR3 amino acid but not nucleotide sequences to correct batch-related cross-sample contamination. Starting from the raw public reads, TCRdb applied fastp trimming at Q25, assembled clones with MiXCR and retained in-frame beta chains. Each CDR3 protein appears once, grouped with its most common genes and DNA. What appears here as the V and J calls and clone size reflects TCRdb's work, not the paper's. The sample table lists under 900,000 distinct CDR3 sequences, around 50% of them with a count of one. The ten largest clonotypes hold about 4.8% of the sample.

The sample was blood. The sequence derives from a girl aged 10-17 years with multiple sclerosis. Rearrangement joined TRBV7-2 to TRBJ2-7, and 10 junction bases match TRBD2. The DNA sequence is given as TGTGCCAGCAGCTTAGGCCCTAGCGGGAGATACGAGCAGTACTTC. Its protein reads: CASSLGPSGRYEQYF.